What follows describes a single T cell receptor (beta chain). This clonotype was seen more than once but under ten times. The antigen it binds to is not known. No base qualities exist here, and no much larger clone lies one base off it. The data stem from a study of blood T cells in healthy people across ages (dated by TCRdb to the mid-2010s). For context, the study as a whole: In model experiments, template switching captured roughly one uniquely barcoded TCR beta cDNA molecule for every two T cells. The study measured age-related changes in TCR beta repertoire diversity using deep sequencing normalized with unique cDNA molecular identifiers. Using the same blood draw, the study looked at two additional independent replicas of 1 million unique cDNA reads for two donors, one aged 18 to 29 and the other aged 80 or older. The donors were divided into four age groups: young (average roughly 15 years), middle-aged (approximately 39), aged (roughly 60) and long-lived (approximately 74).

The approximately 40 donors, aged about 6 to 95 years, were systemically healthy Caucasian individuals from Russia. Each donor gave 8 to 10 milliliters of peripheral blood, drawn into EDTA-treated Vacutainer tubes. Ficoll-Paque density-gradient centrifugation was used to isolate PBMCs, with at least 6 million obtained per sample. Total RNA, at least 5 micrograms per sample, was extracted from PBMCs with Trizol reagent. The percentages of naive CD45RAhigh/CD27high T cells were determined by flow cytometry on a PBMC aliquot from every donor. Summary of the overall study and its limitations: Compared with the aged group, the long-lived group had more naive CD4+ T cells, fewer expanded clones and increased TCR diversity, a pattern suggesting age selection. Since profiling was done on bulk unsorted PBMCs, naive and antigen-experienced compartments could not be conclusively compared. Because donor CMV infection status was unknown, age-related changes in expanded clonotypes were potentially confounded. Observed TCR beta diversity correlated strongly with the percentage of naive T cells measured by flow cytometry. As age increased, observed TCR beta diversity per million T cells dropped in a roughly linear way, and a significant reduction was already evident by age roughly 40. Estimates of total diversity from one million sequenced T cells were regarded as lower bounds and underestimates.

Trimming costs V 6 bases and J 1 base, and their ends lie 11 bases apart. The CDR3 goes from the cysteine to the phenylalanine over 14 residues. The kept DNA is CDR3 alone, 42 bases in frame from the first base. Looking up the germline V gene yields CDR1 LGHNT and CDR2 FRNRAP. Library prep was done by 5' RACE. The listed sequencing device is Illumina HiSeq 2500. A second PCR of roughly 7 to 11 cycles was performed with a sample-barcoded 5' primer and a J-beta primer mix. A template-switch 5' adaptor carrying 12 random nucleotides introduced a unique molecular identifier onto each TCR beta cDNA molecule. Each sample yielded at least 3 million CDR3-containing paired-end reads. All of the RNA was converted into first-strand cDNA using the Mint cDNA synthesis kit, with a TRBC-specific oligonucleotide serving as the primer. Following uracil-DNA glycosylase treatment, a first 18-cycle PCR with universal primers M1SS and BC2_uni_R was performed on all cDNA. The study's own analysis went as follows. Each sample was normalized by randomly selecting 1 million high-quality reads, each carrying a distinct molecular identifier. Reads with shared molecular identifiers were discarded instead of being binned into consensus sequences. CDR3 identification, clonotype clustering and error correction used MiTCR with a Q25 quality threshold and the strictest error-elimination algorithm. A nonparametric unseen species model with Euler transformation was used to estimate lower-bound total TCR beta diversity. The public reads were quality trimmed at Q25 with fastp and then assembled into clones with MiXCR by TCRdb, keeping productive beta chains. Each CDR3 protein gets just one entry, which takes the most common genes and DNA from the rows behind it. TCRdb, not the authors, supplied the V and J calls. The sample yields over 500,000 distinct CDR3 sequences; about 28% were counted once. Approximately 3.5% of the sample rests with the top ten.

This sample also appeared in a second study, on T cells of mothers and their children. As the second publication notes: Nine systemically healthy Caucasian individuals served as donors, namely three mothers together with their six children. cDNA synthesis consumed the entire amount of extracted RNA, loaded at roughly 1.5 ug RNA in each 15 ul reaction. Sample barcodes and 2-4 random nucleotides were added via the M1S primer in the second PCR. Over 9 million TCR beta CDR3 reads came from each mother, compared with approximately 3.1 million reads from each child. TCR recombination output is similarly shaped by thymic selection in related and unrelated pairs, with a minor effect exerted by inherited differences. Normalized repertoire overlap was always slightly but never significantly higher in related than unrelated mother-child pairs. With a sensitivity of about 100 clones per million clonotypes, no persistent microchimeric T cell clones were detected. The study used deep NGS to compare TCR beta repertoires of mothers and children, seeking features distinguishing related mother-child pairs from unrelated individuals. The mean age was 40 +/- 4 years for the mothers and about 12 +/- 4 years for the children. After adapters were ligated using NEBNext reagents, the libraries underwent 100+100 nt paired-end sequencing on an Illumina HiSeq 2000. Mother and child libraries were prepared a month apart and sequenced in separate runs to prevent cross-contamination. For each donor, somewhere between about 500,000 and 2,300,000 distinct TCR beta clonotypes were identified. Naive TCR beta clonotypes were estimated from low-frequency clonotypes matched to each donor's FACS-determined naive share, without sorting.

Material for sequencing was blood. The receptor's source is a boy under 10 years old in good health. The rearrangement joined TRBV12-5 to TRBJ2-3; no D gene call is confident. The CDR3 loop reads CASGRPFRTDTQYF. The DNA reads as follows: TGTGCTAGTGGAAGACCCTTTCGCACAGATACGCAGTATTTT.